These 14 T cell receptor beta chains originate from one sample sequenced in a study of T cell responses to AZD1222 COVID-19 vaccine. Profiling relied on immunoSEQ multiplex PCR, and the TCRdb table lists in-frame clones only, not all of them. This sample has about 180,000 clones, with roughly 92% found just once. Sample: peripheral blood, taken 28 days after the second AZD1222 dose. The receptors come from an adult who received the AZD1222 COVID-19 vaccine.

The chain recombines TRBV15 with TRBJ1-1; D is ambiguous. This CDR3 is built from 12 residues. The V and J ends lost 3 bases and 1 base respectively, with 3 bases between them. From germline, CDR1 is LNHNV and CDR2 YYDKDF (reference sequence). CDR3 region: CATSRPNTEAFF. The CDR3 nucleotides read TGTGCCACCAGCAGGCCGAACACTGAAGCTTTCTTT.

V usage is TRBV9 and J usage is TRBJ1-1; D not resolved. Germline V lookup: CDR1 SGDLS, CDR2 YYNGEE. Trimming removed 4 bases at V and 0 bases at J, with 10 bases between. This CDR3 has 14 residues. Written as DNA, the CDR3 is TGTGCCAGCAGCTTAGGGTCCATGAACACTGAAGCTTTCTTT. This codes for CASSLGSMNTEAFF.

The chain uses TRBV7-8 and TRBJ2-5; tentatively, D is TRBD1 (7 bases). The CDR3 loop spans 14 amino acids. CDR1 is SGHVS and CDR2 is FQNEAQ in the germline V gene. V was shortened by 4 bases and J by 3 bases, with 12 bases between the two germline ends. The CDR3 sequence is CASSWRGLEETQYF. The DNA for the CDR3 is TGTGCCAGCAGCTGGAGGGGGCTCGAAGAGACCCAGTACTTC.

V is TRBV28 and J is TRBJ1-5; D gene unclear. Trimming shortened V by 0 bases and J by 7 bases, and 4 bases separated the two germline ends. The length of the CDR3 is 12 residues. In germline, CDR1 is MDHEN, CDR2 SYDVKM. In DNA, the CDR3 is TGTGCCAGCAGTTTATGGTCCCAGCCCCAGCATTTT. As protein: CASSLWSQPQHF.

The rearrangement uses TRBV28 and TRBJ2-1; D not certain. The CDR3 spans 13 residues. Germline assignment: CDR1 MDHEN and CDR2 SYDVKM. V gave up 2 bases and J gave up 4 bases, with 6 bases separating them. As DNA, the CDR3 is TGTGCCAGCAGTTTACCCCCTTACAATGAGCAGTTCTTC. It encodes CASSLPPYNEQFF.

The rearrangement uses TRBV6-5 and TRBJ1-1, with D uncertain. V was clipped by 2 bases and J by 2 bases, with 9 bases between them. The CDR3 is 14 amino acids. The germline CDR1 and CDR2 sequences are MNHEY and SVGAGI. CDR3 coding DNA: TGTGCCAGCAGTTACCTTGGACCTAACACTGAAGCTTTCTTT. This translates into CASSYLGPNTEAFF.

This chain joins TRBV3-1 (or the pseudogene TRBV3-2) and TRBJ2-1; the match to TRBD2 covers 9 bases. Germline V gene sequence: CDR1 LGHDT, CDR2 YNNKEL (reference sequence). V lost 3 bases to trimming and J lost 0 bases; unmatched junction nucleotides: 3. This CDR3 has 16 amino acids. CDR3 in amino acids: CASSQSSGNSYNEQFF. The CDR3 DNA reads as TGTGCCAGCAGCCAGTCTAGCGGGAACTCCTACAATGAGCAGTTCTTC.

The CDR3 is CASSLERALSYEQYF. CDR3 coding DNA: TGTGCCAGCTCACTAGAGCGGGCCCTCTCCTACGAGCAGTACTTC. The chain uses TRBV18 and TRBJ2-7; D might be TRBD2 (6 bases). Trimming shortened V by 4 bases and J by 0 bases, and 13 bases separated the two germline ends. From germline, CDR1 is KGHSH and CDR2 LQKENI. CDR3 length: 15 amino acids.

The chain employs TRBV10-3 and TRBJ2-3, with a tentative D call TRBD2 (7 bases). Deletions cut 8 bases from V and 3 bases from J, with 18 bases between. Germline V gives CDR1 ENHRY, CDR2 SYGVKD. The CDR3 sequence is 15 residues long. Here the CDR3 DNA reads TGTGCCATCGCCGCGGGGGCGTTAAGTACAGATACGCAGTATTTT. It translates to CAIAAGALSTDTQYF.

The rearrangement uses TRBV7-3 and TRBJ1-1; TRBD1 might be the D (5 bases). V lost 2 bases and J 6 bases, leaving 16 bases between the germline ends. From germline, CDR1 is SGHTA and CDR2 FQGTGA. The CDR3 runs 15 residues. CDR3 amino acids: CASSLSGGKVAEAFF. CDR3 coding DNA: TGTGCCAGCAGCTTATCCGGGGGGAAGGTTGCTGAAGCTTTCTTT.

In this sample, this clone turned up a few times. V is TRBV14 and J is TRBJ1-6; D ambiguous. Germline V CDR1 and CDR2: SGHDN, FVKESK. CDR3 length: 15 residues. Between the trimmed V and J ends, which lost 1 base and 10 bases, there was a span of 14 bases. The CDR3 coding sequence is TGTGCCAGCAGCCAAGGGTGGGGAAGTCGATCACCCCTCCACTTT. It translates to CASSQGWGSRSPLHF. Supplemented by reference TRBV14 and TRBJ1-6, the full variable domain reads EAGVTQFPSHSVIEKGQTVTLRCDPISGHDNLYWYRRVMGKEIKFLLHFVKESKQDESGMPNNRFLAERTGGTYSTLKVQPAELEDSGVYFCASSQGWGSRSPLHFGNGTRLTVT.

In DNA form, the CDR3 reads TGTGCCTGGAGCAAAACCGGGACATCCAACACTGAAGCTTTCTTT. It translates to CAWSKTGTSNTEAFF. The rearrangement uses TRBV30 and TRBJ1-1; D is perhaps TRBD1 (6 bases). The CDR3 consists of 15 residues. Trimming took 3 bases from V and 2 from J, leaving 16 bases between them. From germline, CDR1 is GTSNPN and CDR2 SVGIG (reference sequence). The full variable domain, its missing parts supplied by reference TRBV30 and TRBJ1-1, is SQTIHQWPATLVQPVGSPLSLECTVEGTSNPNLYWYRQAAGRGLQLLFYSVGIGQISSEVPQNLSASRPQDRQFILSSKKLLLSDSGFYLCAWSKTGTSNTEAFFGQGTRLTVV.

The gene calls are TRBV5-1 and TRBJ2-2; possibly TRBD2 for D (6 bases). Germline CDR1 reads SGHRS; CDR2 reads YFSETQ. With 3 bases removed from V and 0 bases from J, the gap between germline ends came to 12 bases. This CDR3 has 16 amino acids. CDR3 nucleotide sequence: TGCGCCAGCAGCTGGAGGGCTGATGCGAACACCGGGGAGCTGTTTTTT. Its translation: CASSWRADANTGELFF.

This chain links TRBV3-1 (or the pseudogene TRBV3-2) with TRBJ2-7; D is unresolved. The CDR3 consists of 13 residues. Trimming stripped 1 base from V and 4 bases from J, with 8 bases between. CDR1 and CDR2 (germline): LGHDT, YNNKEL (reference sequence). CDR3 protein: CASSQVLGYEQYF. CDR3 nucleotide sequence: TGTGCCAGCAGCCAAGTTCTAGGATACGAGCAGTACTTC.